Listed below are T cell receptor beta chains from one sample, sequenced in a study of blood T cells in healthy people across ages. MiXCR was run by TCRdb on the 5' RACE reads, yielding one entry per CDR3 protein. The sample includes 1 million to 1.2 million distinct CDR3 sequences, more than 30% seen only once; the top ten take over 10%. Sequencing was done on a sample of blood. Every receptor here comes from a young man in good health. Each CDR3 is given with its conserved first and last residue. The order of the fields is CDR3 DNA, CDR3 protein, V gene, D gene, J gene, clone size. The D gene is left open where the match is weak. Clone size appears in some rows only: once, few, many, or a class for an expanded clone.

CDR3nt: TGCGCCAGCAGCTACTCCACGAACAATGAGCAGTTCTTC; CDR3aa: CASSYSTNNEQFF; v_gene: TRBV4-3; d_gene: -; j_gene: TRBJ2-1; abundance: -
CDR3nt: TGTGCCATCAGTGCTCAGCGGGGGGGCGCGAATGAGCAGTTCTTC; CDR3aa: CAISAQRGGANEQFF; v_gene: TRBV10-3; d_gene: TRBD2; j_gene: TRBJ2-1; abundance: few
CDR3nt: TGTGCCAGCAGCCCTAGGGCGTCGCCCCCCGTGGAGCAGTTCTTC; CDR3aa: CASSPRASPPVEQFF; v_gene: TRBV7-2; d_gene: -; j_gene: TRBJ2-1; abundance: -
CDR3nt: TGTGCCAGCAGAAAGGATGGGGCTGAAGCTTTCTTT; CDR3aa: CASRKDGAEAFF; v_gene: TRBV28; d_gene: -; j_gene: TRBJ1-1; abundance: -
CDR3nt: TGTGCCAGCAGCTTAGAATTTGATACCCAGTACTTC; CDR3aa: CASSLEFDTQYF; v_gene: TRBV11-1; d_gene: -; j_gene: TRBJ2-5; abundance: few
CDR3nt: TGTGCCACCAGTGGTGGGGATTCCGAGCAGTACTTC; CDR3aa: CATSGGDSEQYF; v_gene: TRBV24-1; d_gene: -; j_gene: TRBJ2-7; abundance: -
CDR3nt: TGCGCCAGCAGCTTGGGACAGCAAGCAACTAATGAAAAACTGTTTTTT; CDR3aa: CASSLGQQATNEKLFF; v_gene: TRBV5-1; d_gene: -; j_gene: TRBJ1-4; abundance: -
CDR3nt: TGCGTCAGCAGCCACTCCCTCGGCCCAATCAGTGAGCAGTTCTTC; CDR3aa: CVSSHSLGPISEQFF; v_gene: TRBV4-1; d_gene: -; j_gene: TRBJ2-1; abundance: once
CDR3nt: TGTGCCAGCAGGGACATAGGGGAGACCCAGTACTTC; CDR3aa: CASRDIGETQYF; v_gene: TRBV27; d_gene: -; j_gene: TRBJ2-5; abundance: once
CDR3nt: TGTGCCAGCAGTTTTACCGGGGCAGGGGTCTACACCTTC; CDR3aa: CASSFTGAGVYTF; v_gene: TRBV12-3/TRBV12-4; d_gene: -; j_gene: TRBJ1-2; abundance: -
CDR3nt: TGTGCCAGCATACAGGGAGGTTACAATGAGCAGTTCTTC; CDR3aa: CASIQGGYNEQFF; v_gene: TRBV6-2/TRBV6-3; d_gene: -; j_gene: TRBJ2-1; abundance: few
CDR3nt: TGCAGTGCTAGGGATCGGGACCGGGGACAGCATGGCTACACCTTC; CDR3aa: CSARDRDRGQHGYTF; v_gene: TRBV20-1; d_gene: TRBD1; j_gene: TRBJ1-2; abundance: few
CDR3nt: TGCAGTGCTAGAGATTCCCCAGGGACAGTCATCTATGGCTACACCTTC; CDR3aa: CSARDSPGTVIYGYTF; v_gene: TRBV20-1; d_gene: TRBD1; j_gene: TRBJ1-2; abundance: -
CDR3nt: TGCAGTGTTGTGACAGGGGCCCAAGAGACCCAGTACTTC; CDR3aa: CSVVTGAQETQYF; v_gene: TRBV20-1; d_gene: TRBD1; j_gene: TRBJ2-5; abundance: few
CDR3nt: TGCAGTGCTTACAGCGGGGGAAACACAGATACGCAGTATTTT; CDR3aa: CSAYSGGNTDTQYF; v_gene: TRBV20-1; d_gene: TRBD2; j_gene: TRBJ2-3; abundance: -
CDR3nt: TGTGCCAGCAGTTTATTCCGGGGTGCGACTGAAGCTTTCTTT; CDR3aa: CASSLFRGATEAFF; v_gene: TRBV12-3/TRBV12-4; d_gene: -; j_gene: TRBJ1-1; abundance: -
CDR3nt: TGTGCCAGCAACTACATAGGACTAGCGGGTAATCCCGGGGAGCTGTTTTTT; CDR3aa: CASNYIGLAGNPGELFF; v_gene: TRBV4-2; d_gene: TRBD2; j_gene: TRBJ2-2; abundance: -
CDR3nt: TGTGCCAGCAGTGAGACTAGCGGGGGGGCCGCGAACACCGGGGAGCTGTTTTTT; CDR3aa: CASSETSGGAANTGELFF; v_gene: TRBV6-1; d_gene: TRBD2; j_gene: TRBJ2-2; abundance: once
CDR3nt: TGTGCCATCAGTGACCACAAGACAGGCCTCTACAATGAGCAGTTCTTC; CDR3aa: CAISDHKTGLYNEQFF; v_gene: TRBV10-3; d_gene: -; j_gene: TRBJ2-1; abundance: many
CDR3nt: TGTGCCAGCAGCCAAGGGGGAAGGAATTCACCCCTCCACTTT; CDR3aa: CASSQGGRNSPLHF; v_gene: TRBV14; d_gene: -; j_gene: TRBJ1-6; abundance: -
CDR3nt: TGTGCCAGCAGCCAAGTCTCTGATTACAATGAGCAGTTCTTC; CDR3aa: CASSQVSDYNEQFF; v_gene: TRBV4-2; d_gene: -; j_gene: TRBJ2-1; abundance: -
CDR3nt: TGCACGACCGGAGAGGACGCCTACACTGAAGCTTTCTTT; CDR3aa: CTTGEDAYTEAFF; v_gene: TRBV29-1; d_gene: -; j_gene: TRBJ1-1; abundance: -
CDR3nt: TGTGCCAGCAGTTACTCGATTCGTGCCTACACCGGGGAGCTGTTTTTT; CDR3aa: CASSYSIRAYTGELFF; v_gene: TRBV6-5; d_gene: -; j_gene: TRBJ2-2; abundance: -
CDR3nt: TGCAGTGCTAGTAAGGGTGTAGCCTCCTATAATTCACCCCTCCACTTT; CDR3aa: CSASKGVASYNSPLHF; v_gene: TRBV20-1; d_gene: -; j_gene: TRBJ1-6; abundance: -
CDR3nt: TGCAGTGCTAGTCCAGGGGGCGCCCCCGCCGGGGAGCTGTTTTTT; CDR3aa: CSASPGGAPAGELFF; v_gene: TRBV20-1; d_gene: TRBD1; j_gene: TRBJ2-2; abundance: -
CDR3nt: TGTGCCAGCAGCCTTCTCCGCTCGGGACAGGGAATTTTAGGCTACACCTTC; CDR3aa: CASSLLRSGQGILGYTF; v_gene: TRBV21-1; d_gene: -; j_gene: TRBJ1-2; abundance: -
CDR3nt: TGCGCCAGCAGCCAAGTTTCCCCGGGGGGCACTGAAGCTTTCTTT; CDR3aa: CASSQVSPGGTEAFF; v_gene: TRBV4-1; d_gene: -; j_gene: TRBJ1-1; abundance: -
CDR3nt: TGTGCCAGCAGCAGGGACTTGCGCCAAGAGACCCAGTACTTC; CDR3aa: CASSRDLRQETQYF; v_gene: TRBV6-6; d_gene: -; j_gene: TRBJ2-5; abundance: -
CDR3nt: TGTGCCAGCTCACCAGAACACCAGAACACTGAAGCTTTCTTT; CDR3aa: CASSPEHQNTEAFF; v_gene: TRBV18; d_gene: -; j_gene: TRBJ1-1; abundance: -
CDR3nt: TGTGCCAGCAGCTTAGGCGCGGCAGGGAATACGGGGTCCCAGTTCTTC; CDR3aa: CASSLGAAGNTGSQFF; v_gene: TRBV7-6; d_gene: -; j_gene: TRBJ2-1; abundance: -
CDR3nt: TGCGCCAGCAGCCTCGCGGCGGTGACTCAAAGCTCCTACAATGAGCAGTTCTTC; CDR3aa: CASSLAAVTQSSYNEQFF; v_gene: TRBV5-1; d_gene: -; j_gene: TRBJ2-1; abundance: few
CDR3nt: TGCGCCAGCAGCTTGGTCCTACTGGAGGAGCAGTTCTTC; CDR3aa: CASSLVLLEEQFF; v_gene: TRBV5-1; d_gene: -; j_gene: TRBJ2-1; abundance: -